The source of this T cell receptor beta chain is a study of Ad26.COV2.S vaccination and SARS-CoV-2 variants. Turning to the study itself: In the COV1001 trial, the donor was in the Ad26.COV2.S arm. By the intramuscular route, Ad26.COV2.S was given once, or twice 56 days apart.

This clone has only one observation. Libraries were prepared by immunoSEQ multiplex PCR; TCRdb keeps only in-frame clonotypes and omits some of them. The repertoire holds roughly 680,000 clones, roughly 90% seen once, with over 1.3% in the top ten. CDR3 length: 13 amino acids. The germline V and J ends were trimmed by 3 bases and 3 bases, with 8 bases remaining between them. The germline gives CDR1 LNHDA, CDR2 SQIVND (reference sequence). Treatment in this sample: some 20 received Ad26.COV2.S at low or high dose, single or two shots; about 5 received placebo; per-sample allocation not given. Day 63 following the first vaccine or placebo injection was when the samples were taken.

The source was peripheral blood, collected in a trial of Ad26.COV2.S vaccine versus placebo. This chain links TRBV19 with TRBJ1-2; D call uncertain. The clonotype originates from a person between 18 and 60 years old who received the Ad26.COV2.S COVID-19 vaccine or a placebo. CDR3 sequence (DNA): TGTGCCAGTAGTATTCCGGACGACTATGGCTACACCTTC. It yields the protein CASSIPDDYGYTF.